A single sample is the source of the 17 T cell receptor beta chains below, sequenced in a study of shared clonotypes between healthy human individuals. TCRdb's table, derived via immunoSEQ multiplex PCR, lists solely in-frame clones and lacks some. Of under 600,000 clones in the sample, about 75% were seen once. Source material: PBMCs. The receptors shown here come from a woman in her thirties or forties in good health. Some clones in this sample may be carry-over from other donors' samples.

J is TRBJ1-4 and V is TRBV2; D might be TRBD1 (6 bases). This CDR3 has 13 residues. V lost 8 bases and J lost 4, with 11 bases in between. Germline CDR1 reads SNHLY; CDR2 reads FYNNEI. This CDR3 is CASGGQFNEKLFF. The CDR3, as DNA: TGTGCCAGCGGGGGGCAGTTTAATGAAAAACTGTTTTTT.

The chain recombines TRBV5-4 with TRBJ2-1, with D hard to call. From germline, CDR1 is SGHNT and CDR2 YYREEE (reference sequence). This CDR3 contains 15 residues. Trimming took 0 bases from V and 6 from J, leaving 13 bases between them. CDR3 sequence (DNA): TGTGCCAGCAGCTTGGTTGGACGGAAACTCAATGAGCAGTTCTTC. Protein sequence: CASSLVGRKLNEQFF.

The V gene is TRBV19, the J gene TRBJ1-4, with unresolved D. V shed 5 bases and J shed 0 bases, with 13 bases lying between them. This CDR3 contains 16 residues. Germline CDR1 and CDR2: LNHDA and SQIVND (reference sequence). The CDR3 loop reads CASSRVRAATNEKLFF. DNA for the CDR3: TGTGCCAGTAGTCGGGTCAGAGCCGCAACTAATGAAAAACTGTTTTTT.

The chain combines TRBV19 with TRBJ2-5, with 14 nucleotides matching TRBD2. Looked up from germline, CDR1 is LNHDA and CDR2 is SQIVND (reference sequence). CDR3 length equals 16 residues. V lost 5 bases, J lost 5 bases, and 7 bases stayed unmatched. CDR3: CASSPRGTSGSETQYF. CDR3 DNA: TGTGCCAGTAGTCCTCGGGGGACTAGCGGGAGTGAGACCCAGTACTTC.

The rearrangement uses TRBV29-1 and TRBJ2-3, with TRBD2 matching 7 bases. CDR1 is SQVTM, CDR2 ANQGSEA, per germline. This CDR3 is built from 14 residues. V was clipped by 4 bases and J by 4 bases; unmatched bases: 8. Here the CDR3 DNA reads TGCAGCGTTGGAGTGAGCGGGAAGGCAGATACGCAGTATTTT. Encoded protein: CSVGVSGKADTQYF.

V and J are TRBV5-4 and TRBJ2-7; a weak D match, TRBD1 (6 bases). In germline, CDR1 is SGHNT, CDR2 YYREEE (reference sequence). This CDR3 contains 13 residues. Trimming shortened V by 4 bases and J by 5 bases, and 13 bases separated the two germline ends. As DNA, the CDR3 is TGTGCCAGCAGCGTTCAGGGGAAGGACGAGCAGTACTTC. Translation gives CASSVQGKDEQYF.

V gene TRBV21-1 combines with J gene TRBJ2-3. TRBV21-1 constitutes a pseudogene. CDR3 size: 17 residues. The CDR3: CASSKWQIELFTDTQYF. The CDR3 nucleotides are TGTGCCAGCAGCAAATGGCAGATAGAATTATTCACAGATACGCAGTATTTT.

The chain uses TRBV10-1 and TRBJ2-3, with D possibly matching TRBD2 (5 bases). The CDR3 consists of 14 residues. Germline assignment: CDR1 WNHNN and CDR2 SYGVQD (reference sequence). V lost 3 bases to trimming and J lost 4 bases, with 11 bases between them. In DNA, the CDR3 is TGCGCCAGCAGTGATGTGGGAGAGGCAGATACGCAGTATTTT. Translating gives CASSDVGEADTQYF.

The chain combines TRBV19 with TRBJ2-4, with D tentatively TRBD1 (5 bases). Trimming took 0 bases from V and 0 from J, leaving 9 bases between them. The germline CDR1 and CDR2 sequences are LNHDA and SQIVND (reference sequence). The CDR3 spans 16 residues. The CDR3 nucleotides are TGTGCCAGTAGTATAGATATAGGGGTAGCCAAAAACATTCAGTACTTC. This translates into CASSIDIGVAKNIQYF.

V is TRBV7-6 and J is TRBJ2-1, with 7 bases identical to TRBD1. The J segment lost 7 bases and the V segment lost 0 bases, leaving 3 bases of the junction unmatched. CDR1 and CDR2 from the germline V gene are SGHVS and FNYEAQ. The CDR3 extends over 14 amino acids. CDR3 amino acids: CASSLARGTNEQFF. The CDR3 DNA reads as TGTGCCAGCAGCTTAGCCAGGGGGACGAATGAGCAGTTCTTC.

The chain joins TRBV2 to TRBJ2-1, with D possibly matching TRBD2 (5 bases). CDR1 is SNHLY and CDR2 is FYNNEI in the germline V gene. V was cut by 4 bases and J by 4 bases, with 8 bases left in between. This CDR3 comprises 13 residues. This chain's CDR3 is CASSALAYNEQFF. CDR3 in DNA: TGTGCCAGCAGTGCTCTAGCTTACAATGAGCAGTTCTTC.

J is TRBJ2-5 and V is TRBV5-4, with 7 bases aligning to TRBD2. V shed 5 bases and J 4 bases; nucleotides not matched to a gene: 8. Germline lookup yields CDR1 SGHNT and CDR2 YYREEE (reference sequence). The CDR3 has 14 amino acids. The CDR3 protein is CASSREGRVETQYF. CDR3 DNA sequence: TGTGCCAGCAGTAGGGAGGGCCGGGTAGAGACCCAGTACTTC.

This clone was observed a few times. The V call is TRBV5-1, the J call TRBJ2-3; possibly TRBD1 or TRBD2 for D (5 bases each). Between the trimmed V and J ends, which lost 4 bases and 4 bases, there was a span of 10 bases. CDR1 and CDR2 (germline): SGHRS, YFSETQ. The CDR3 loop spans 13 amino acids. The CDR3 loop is CASSPRDADTQYF. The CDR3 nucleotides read TGCGCCAGCAGCCCTCGGGACGCAGATACGCAGTATTTT.

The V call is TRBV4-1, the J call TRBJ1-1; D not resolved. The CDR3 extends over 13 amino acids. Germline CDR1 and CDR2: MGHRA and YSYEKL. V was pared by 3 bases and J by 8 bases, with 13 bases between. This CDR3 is CASSHRGRKEAFF. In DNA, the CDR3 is TGCGCCAGCAGCCATCGGGGAAGGAAGGAAGCTTTCTTT.

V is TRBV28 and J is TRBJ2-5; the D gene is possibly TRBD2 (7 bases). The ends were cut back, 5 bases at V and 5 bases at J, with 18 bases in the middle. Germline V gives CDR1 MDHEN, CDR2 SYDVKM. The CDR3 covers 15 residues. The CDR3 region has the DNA TGTGCCAGCAGTCTCCCCGGGGGGCCATGGGAGACCCAGTACTTC. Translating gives CASSLPGGPWETQYF.

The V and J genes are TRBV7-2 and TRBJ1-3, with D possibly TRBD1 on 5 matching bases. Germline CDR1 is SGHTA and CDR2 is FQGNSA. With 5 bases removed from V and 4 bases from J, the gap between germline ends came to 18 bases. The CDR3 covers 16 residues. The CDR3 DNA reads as TGTGCCAGCAGCCAGCGGGGGGGTATTTCGGGAAACACCATATATTTT. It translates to CASSQRGGISGNTIYF.

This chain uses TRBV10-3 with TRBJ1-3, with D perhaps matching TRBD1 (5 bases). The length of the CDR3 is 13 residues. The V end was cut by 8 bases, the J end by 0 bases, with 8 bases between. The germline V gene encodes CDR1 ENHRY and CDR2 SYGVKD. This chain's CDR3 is CAIGTVSGNTIYF. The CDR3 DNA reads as TGTGCCATCGGGACGGTCTCTGGAAACACCATATATTTT.